Here is one T cell receptor beta chain with its context. Its target is unknown. CDR1 and CDR2 from the germline V gene are MNHEY and SMNVEV (reference sequence). The CDR3 has 15 amino acids. Trimming removed 4 bases at V and 3 bases at J, with 16 bases between. The source of the sample is a study of shared clonotypes between healthy human individuals. Whole-study results and caveats: Memory subsets generally showed lower estimated richness than naive subsets.

The input for sorted-subset replicate PCRs was about 0.2 ug DNA, some 28,000 T cell genomes. The protocol was immunoSEQ multiplex PCR, while the TCRdb copy is restricted to in-frame clones and leaves out a portion. The repertoire holds roughly 850,000 clones, with roughly 96% as singletons. Positive CCR7 selection of CD45RO-negative cells yielded the naive CD8 cells, and terminally differentiated effector memory CD45RA+ cells were excluded. Adult donors, all healthy and HIV-negative, had no recent acute infections or vaccinations. Sequenced: naive CD8+ T cells sorted from blood. The origin of this receptor is a man aged 25 to 45 in good health. The rearrangement uses TRBV27 and TRBJ2-7; weak D call: TRBD2 (6 bases). The CDR3 coding sequence is TGTGCCAGCAGTTCCACAGGAGGGCTTTACTACGAGCAGTACTTC. It specifies CASSSTGGLYYEQYF.